This T cell receptor (beta chain) was documented in a study of T cells in Graves' hyperthyroidism and ophthalmopathy. RNA transcripts served as the template for amplifying TCR beta CDR3 regions. The HTBI primer set was used in a first-round RT-PCR of the TCR CDR3. MiXCR, applied by TCRdb to the multiplex PCR reads, yields one record per CDR3 protein. In the table there are fewer than 450,000 distinct CDR3 sequences, approximately 17% of which are singletons. This CDR3 is 16 amino acids long. CDR1 GTSNPN and CDR2 SVGIG come from the germline V gene (reference sequence). The V gene lost 0 bases and the J gene lost 7 bases, with 22 bases spanning the gap. This clonotype was detected only a few times.

The sequence was obtained from a woman younger than 45 with Graves' hyperthyroidism that later progressed to Graves' ophthalmopathy. This chain uses TRBV30 with TRBJ2-7; the D gene could be TRBD1 or TRBD2 (5 bases each). The sequenced sample was blood. The CDR3 protein is CAWSVKAGRTFWEQYF. As DNA, the CDR3 is TGTGCCTGGAGTGTAAAGGCGGGTCGGACATTTTGGGAGCAGTACTTC.